This T cell receptor (beta chain) was retrieved from a study of T cell responses to AZD1222 COVID-19 vaccine. Study-level results: Donor demographics were predominantly white British with a female majority; clonal diversity may be underestimated. Targeting of unmutated variant regions was reportedly seen in nearly half of spike-specific TCRs.

With respect to this clone: What it binds is unknown.

There are 15 residues in the CDR3. The germline gives CDR1 SGHRS, CDR2 YFSETQ. V lost 1 base to trimming and J lost 8 bases; unmatched junction nucleotides: 7. Profiling relied on immunoSEQ multiplex PCR, and the TCRdb table lists in-frame clones only, not all of them. The sample holds about 120,000 clones, about nine tenths seen once. The chain couples TRBV5-1 to TRBJ2-1, with TRBD1 identical over 9 bases. The specimen was peripheral blood, collected on day 0 of AZD1222 vaccination. The receptor was isolated from an adult in good health. The CDR3 loop reads CASSLRGTGTDEQFF. The CDR3 coding sequence is TGCGCCAGCAGCTTGCGAGGGACAGGGACCGATGAGCAGTTCTTC.